This T cell receptor (beta chain) originates from a study of cytomegalovirus exposure and HLA in healthy donors. Per germline, CDR1 KGHSH and CDR2 LQKENI. This CDR3 region has 15 residues. The junction had 6 bases not matched to a gene; V was cut back by 7 bases and J by 3 bases. A multiplex PCR was run with 60 Vbeta primers and 13 Jbeta primers. Method: immunoSEQ multiplex PCR; TCRdb's copy keeps in-frame clones and lacks some. The table records 170,000 or so clones, over 70% of them present only once. The chain employs TRBV18 and TRBJ2-1, with TRBD1 identical over 10 bases. The specimen sequenced was PBMCs. The sequence was obtained from a man younger than 45 in good health and CMV-seropositive. CDR3 residues: CASFPGTGDYNEQFF. For the CDR3, the DNA is TGTGCCAGCTTTCCCGGGACAGGGGACTACAATGAGCAGTTCTTC.